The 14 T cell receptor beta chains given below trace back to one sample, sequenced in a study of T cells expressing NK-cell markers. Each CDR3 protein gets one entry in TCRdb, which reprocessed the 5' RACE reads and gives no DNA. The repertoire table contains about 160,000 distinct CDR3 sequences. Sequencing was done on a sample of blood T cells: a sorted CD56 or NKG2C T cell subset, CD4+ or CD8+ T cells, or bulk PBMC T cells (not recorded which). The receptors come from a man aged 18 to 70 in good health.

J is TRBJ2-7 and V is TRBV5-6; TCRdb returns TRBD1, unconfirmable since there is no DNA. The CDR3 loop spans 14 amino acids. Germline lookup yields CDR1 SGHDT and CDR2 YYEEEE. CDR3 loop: CASSNWDNSYEQYF.

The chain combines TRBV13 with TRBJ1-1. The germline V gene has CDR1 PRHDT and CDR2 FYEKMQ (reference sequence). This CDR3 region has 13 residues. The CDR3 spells CASSLEGSYEAFF.

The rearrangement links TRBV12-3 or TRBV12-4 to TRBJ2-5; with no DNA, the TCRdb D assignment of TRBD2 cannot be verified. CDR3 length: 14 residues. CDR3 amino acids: CASRPDERVETQYF.

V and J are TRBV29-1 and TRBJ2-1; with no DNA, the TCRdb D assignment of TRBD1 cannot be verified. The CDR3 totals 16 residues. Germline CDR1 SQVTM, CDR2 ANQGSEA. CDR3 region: CSVEAPDRNSYNEQFF.

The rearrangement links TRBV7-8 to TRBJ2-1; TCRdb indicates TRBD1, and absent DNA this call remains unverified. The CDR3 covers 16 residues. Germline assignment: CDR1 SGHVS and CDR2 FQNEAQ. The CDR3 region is CASSPRRGPTVNEQFF.

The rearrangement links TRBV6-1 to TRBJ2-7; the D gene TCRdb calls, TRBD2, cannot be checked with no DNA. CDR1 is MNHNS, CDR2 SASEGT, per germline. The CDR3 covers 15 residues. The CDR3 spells CASSEGPGLSYEQYF.

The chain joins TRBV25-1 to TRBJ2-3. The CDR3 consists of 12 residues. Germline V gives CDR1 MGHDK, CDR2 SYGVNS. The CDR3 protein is CASSVSTDTQYF. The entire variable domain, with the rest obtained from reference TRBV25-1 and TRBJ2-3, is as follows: EADIYQTPRYLVIGTGKKITLECSQTMGHDKMYWYQQDPGMELHLIHYSYGVNSTEKGDLSSESTVSRIRTEHFPLTLESARPSHTSQYLCASSVSTDTQYFGPGTRLTVL.

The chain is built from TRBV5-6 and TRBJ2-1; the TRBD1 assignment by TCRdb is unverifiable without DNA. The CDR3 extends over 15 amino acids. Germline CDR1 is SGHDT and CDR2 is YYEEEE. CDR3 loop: CASSLSQGYLGEQFF. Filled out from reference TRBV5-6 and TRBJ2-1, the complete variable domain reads DAGVTQSPTHLIKTRGQQVTLRCSPKSGHDTVSWYQQALGQGPQFIFQYYEEEERQRGNFPDRFSGHQFPNYSSELNVNALLLGDSALYLCASSLSQGYLGEQFFGPGTRLTVL.

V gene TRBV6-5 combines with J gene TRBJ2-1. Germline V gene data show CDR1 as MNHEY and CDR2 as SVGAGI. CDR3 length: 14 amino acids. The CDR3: CASSYNTVYNEQFF.

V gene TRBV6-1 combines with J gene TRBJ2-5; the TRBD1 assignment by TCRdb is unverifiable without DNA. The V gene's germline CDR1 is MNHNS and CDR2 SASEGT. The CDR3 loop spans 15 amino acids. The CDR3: CASSEANREGETQYF.

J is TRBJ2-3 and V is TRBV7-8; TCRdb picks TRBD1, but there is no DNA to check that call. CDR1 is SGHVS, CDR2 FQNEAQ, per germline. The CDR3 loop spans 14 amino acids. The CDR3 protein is CASSLAGAPDTQYF.

CDR3 sequence reads: CASSVGAAGVQDTQYF. The chain recombines TRBV5-6 with TRBJ2-3; TCRdb lists TRBD2, though no DNA is available to test this call. Germline CDR1 SGHDT, CDR2 YYEEEE. The CDR3 sequence is 16 residues long.

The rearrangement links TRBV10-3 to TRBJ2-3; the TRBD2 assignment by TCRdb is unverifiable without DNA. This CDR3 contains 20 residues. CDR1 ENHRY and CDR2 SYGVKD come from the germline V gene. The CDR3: CAISEVFASGGEPSTDTQYF.

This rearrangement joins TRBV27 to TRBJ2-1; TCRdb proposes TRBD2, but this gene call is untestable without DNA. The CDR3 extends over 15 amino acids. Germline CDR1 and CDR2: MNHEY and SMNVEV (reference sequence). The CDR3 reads CASRLTSGGGYEQFF.